These T cell receptor beta chains were read from a single sample in a study of identical twins. TCRdb redid the calling of the 5' RACE reads with MiXCR, one entry per CDR3 protein. The sample shows under 500,000 distinct CDR3 sequences, roughly an eighth of them seen only once. The sample was also reused in another study, on yellow fever vaccine responses in identical twins.

The source material was CD4+ T cells sorted from blood. The receptors shown here come from a woman aged 18-35 years in good health. Each CDR3 is given with its conserved first and last residue. A D gene is named only where the DNA matches it firmly. Clone size is not always given. Where it is, it says once, few, many or a class for expanded clones.

J gene: TRBJ2-7; D gene: -; clone size: few; V gene: TRBV18; CDR3 protein: CASSPGRGEQYF; CDR3 DNA: TGTGCCAGCTCACCAGGCCGGGGCGAGCAGTACTTC
J gene: TRBJ1-5; D gene: -; clone size: -; V gene: TRBV5-5; CDR3 protein: CASSLLGGDSNQPQHF; CDR3 DNA: TGTGCCAGCAGCTTGCTGGGTGGTGACAGCAATCAGCCCCAGCATTTT
J gene: TRBJ1-5; D gene: -; clone size: -; V gene: TRBV2; CDR3 protein: CASSEPGVPSNQPQHF; CDR3 DNA: TGTGCCAGCAGTGAACCAGGGGTCCCTAGCAATCAGCCCCAGCATTTT
J gene: TRBJ1-1; D gene: -; clone size: -; V gene: TRBV5-1; CDR3 protein: CASSYEGIDLDTEAFF; CDR3 DNA: TGCGCCAGCAGCTATGAGGGGATAGATTTGGACACTGAAGCTTTCTTT
J gene: TRBJ2-3; D gene: -; clone size: -; V gene: TRBV29-1; CDR3 protein: CSVGAGVIGDTQYF; CDR3 DNA: TGCAGCGTTGGGGCAGGGGTGATCGGGGATACGCAGTATTTT
J gene: TRBJ2-1; D gene: -; clone size: few; V gene: TRBV12-3/TRBV12-4; CDR3 protein: CASSLGGQTYNEQFF; CDR3 DNA: TGTGCCAGCAGTTTAGGAGGACAGACTTACAATGAGCAGTTCTTC
J gene: TRBJ2-5; D gene: TRBD1; clone size: -; V gene: TRBV19; CDR3 protein: CASSPQGWETQYF; CDR3 DNA: TGTGCCAGTAGCCCACAGGGGTGGGAGACCCAGTACTTC
J gene: TRBJ2-7; D gene: TRBD2; clone size: few; V gene: TRBV7-7; CDR3 protein: CASSSTREGEQYF; CDR3 DNA: TGTGCTAGCAGCTCTACACGGGAGGGGGAGCAGTACTTC
J gene: TRBJ2-2; D gene: -; clone size: few; V gene: TRBV5-5; CDR3 protein: CASSWTGVGGELFF; CDR3 DNA: TGTGCCAGCAGCTGGACGGGGGTTGGCGGGGAGCTGTTTTTT
J gene: TRBJ2-6; D gene: TRBD1; clone size: few; V gene: TRBV2; CDR3 protein: CASIPDRAGANVLTF; CDR3 DNA: TGTGCCAGCATCCCTGACAGGGCTGGGGCCAACGTCCTGACTTTC
J gene: TRBJ2-2; D gene: TRBD2; clone size: few; V gene: TRBV5-1; CDR3 protein: CASSGDGTSSTGELFF; CDR3 DNA: TGCGCCAGCAGCGGAGACGGGACTAGCAGCACCGGGGAGCTGTTTTTT
J gene: TRBJ2-3; D gene: -; clone size: few; V gene: TRBV7-6; CDR3 protein: CASSSVLADSTDTQYF; CDR3 DNA: TGTGCCAGCAGCTCGGTACTAGCAGATAGCACAGATACGCAGTATTTT
J gene: TRBJ2-1; D gene: -; clone size: many; V gene: TRBV12-3/TRBV12-4; CDR3 protein: CASRTTGSSYNEQFF; CDR3 DNA: TGTGCCAGCAGGACCACAGGGAGCTCCTACAATGAGCAGTTCTTC
J gene: TRBJ2-1; D gene: -; clone size: few; V gene: TRBV6-1; CDR3 protein: CASTFTRGLRVDEQFF; CDR3 DNA: TGTGCCAGCACCTTTACCCGGGGGCTCCGAGTGGATGAGCAGTTCTTC
J gene: TRBJ2-1; D gene: -; clone size: few; V gene: TRBV4-3; CDR3 protein: CASSKRSGVNEQFF; CDR3 DNA: TGCGCCAGCAGCAAACGCTCCGGGGTCAATGAGCAGTTCTTC
J gene: TRBJ2-1; D gene: -; clone size: few; V gene: TRBV7-2; CDR3 protein: CASSFKSDNEQFF; CDR3 DNA: TGTGCCAGCAGCTTTAAGTCGGATAATGAGCAGTTCTTC
J gene: TRBJ2-7; D gene: TRBD1; clone size: few; V gene: TRBV4-3; CDR3 protein: CASSQEEKGQGAYEQYF; CDR3 DNA: TGCGCCAGCAGCCAAGAAGAGAAGGGACAGGGGGCCTACGAGCAGTACTTC
J gene: TRBJ2-2; D gene: -; clone size: -; V gene: TRBV28; CDR3 protein: CASSLSSIGELFF; CDR3 DNA: TGTGCCAGCAGTTTAAGTAGCATTGGGGAGCTGTTTTTT
J gene: TRBJ2-2; D gene: -; clone size: few; V gene: TRBV7-2; CDR3 protein: CASSLRALGGTGELFF; CDR3 DNA: TGTGCCAGCAGCTTAAGGGCCCTGGGGGGCACCGGGGAGCTGTTTTTT
J gene: TRBJ2-7; D gene: -; clone size: -; V gene: TRBV6-5; CDR3 protein: CASKGWDYEQYF; CDR3 DNA: TGTGCCAGCAAAGGCTGGGACTACGAGCAGTACTTC
J gene: TRBJ2-7; D gene: -; clone size: few; V gene: TRBV7-2; CDR3 protein: CASSFVSSYEQYF; CDR3 DNA: TGTGCCAGCAGCTTTGTCTCCTCCTACGAGCAGTACTTC
J gene: TRBJ1-2; D gene: -; clone size: many; V gene: TRBV12-3/TRBV12-4; CDR3 protein: CASSLGNNYGYTF; CDR3 DNA: TGTGCCAGCAGTTTGGGCAATAACTATGGCTACACCTTC
J gene: TRBJ2-1; D gene: -; clone size: few; V gene: TRBV20-1; CDR3 protein: CSAGVFREYNEQFF; CDR3 DNA: TGCAGTGCTGGGGTCTTCCGGGAATACAATGAGCAGTTCTTC
J gene: TRBJ2-7; D gene: -; clone size: -; V gene: TRBV27; CDR3 protein: CASTYRWRGPWEQYF; CDR3 DNA: TGTGCCAGCACCTACCGGTGGCGGGGACCGTGGGAGCAGTACTTC
J gene: TRBJ2-2; D gene: -; clone size: few; V gene: TRBV5-5; CDR3 protein: CASSTAGGRNTGELFF; CDR3 DNA: TGTGCCAGCAGCACCGCCGGTGGGCGTAACACCGGGGAGCTGTTTTTT
J gene: TRBJ1-6; D gene: -; clone size: many; V gene: TRBV7-9; CDR3 protein: CASSGPKGNSPLHF; CDR3 DNA: TGTGCCAGCAGCGGGCCTAAAGGAAATTCACCCCTCCACTTT
J gene: TRBJ2-3; D gene: -; clone size: many; V gene: TRBV25-1; CDR3 protein: CASSRDTVGTDTQYF; CDR3 DNA: TGTGCCAGCAGCCGGGACACGGTCGGCACAGATACGCAGTATTTT
J gene: TRBJ2-6; D gene: TRBD1; clone size: few; V gene: TRBV12-3/TRBV12-4; CDR3 protein: CASRLGQGSSGANVLTF; CDR3 DNA: TGTGCCAGCAGACTTGGACAGGGGTCCTCTGGGGCCAACGTCCTGACTTTC
J gene: TRBJ2-1; D gene: -; clone size: -; V gene: TRBV7-7; CDR3 protein: CASSLGRGVYNEQFF; CDR3 DNA: TGTGCTAGCAGCTTAGGGAGGGGGGTTTACAATGAGCAGTTCTTC